The entry below gives a single TCR beta chain sequence along with its context. Its antigen remains unidentified. This specimen includes other DNA sequences encoding the same CDR3. The data originate from a study of graft-versus-host responses after intestinal transplantation. On the study more broadly: Recipients underwent multivisceral, liver-intestinal, or isolated intestinal transplants. For two to four years after anti-thymocyte globulin induction, all recipients took tacrolimus and steroids. Whole-study findings and limits: Among circulating GvH clones, peak levels were associated with early post-transplant declines in HvG clones. Subjects displaying graft-donor T cell macrochimerism possessed elevated graft-versus-host to host-versus-graft clonal ratios inside allografts.

The germline V gene has CDR1 LGHNT and CDR2 FRNRAP. The length of the CDR3 is 12 residues. The germline V and J ends were trimmed by 6 bases and 5 bases, with 8 bases remaining between them. Assay: immunoSEQ multiplex PCR; the TCRdb copy retains only in-frame clones and omits some. The sample lists 85,000 to 100,000 clones, around 90% occurring once. The material was unstimulated CD8+ T cells sorted from spleen or lymph node cells, obtained before transplant. The clonotype was recovered from a human donor who was the organ donor for an intestinal transplant. The chain is built from TRBV12-5 and TRBJ1-5; a weak D match, TRBD1 (5 bases). The CDR3 DNA is TGTGCTAGTGGGGACACTGATCAGCCCCAGCATTTT. It is translated as CASGDTDQPQHF.